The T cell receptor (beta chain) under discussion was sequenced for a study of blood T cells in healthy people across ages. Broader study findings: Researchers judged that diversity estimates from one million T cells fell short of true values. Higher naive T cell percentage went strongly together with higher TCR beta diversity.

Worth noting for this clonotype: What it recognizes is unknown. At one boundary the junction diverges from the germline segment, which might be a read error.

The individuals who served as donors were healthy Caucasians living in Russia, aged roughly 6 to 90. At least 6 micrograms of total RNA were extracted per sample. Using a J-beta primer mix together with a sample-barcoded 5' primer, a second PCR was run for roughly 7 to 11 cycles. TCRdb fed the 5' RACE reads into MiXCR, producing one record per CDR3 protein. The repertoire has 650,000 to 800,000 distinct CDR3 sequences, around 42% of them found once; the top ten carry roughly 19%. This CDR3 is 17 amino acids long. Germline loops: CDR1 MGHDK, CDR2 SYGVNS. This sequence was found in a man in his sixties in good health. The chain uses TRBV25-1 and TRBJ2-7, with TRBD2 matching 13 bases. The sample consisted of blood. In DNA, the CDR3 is TGTGCCTGCAGAGGACTCCAACTAGCGGGGGGGCCTCTCGAGCAGTACTTC. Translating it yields CACRGLQLAGGPLEQYF.